The rows below give T cell receptor beta chains drawn from one sample of a study of control samples from healthy donors and cancer patients. TCRdb keeps only in-frame clones here, not all; method: immunoSEQ multiplex PCR. The table has tens of thousands of clones, more than 85% seen once. Sequencing was performed on PBMCs. These receptors came from a woman aged 35 to 49 with head and neck cancer. The CDR3 runs from the conserved cysteine through the conserved F or W. The D gene is left open where the match is weak. Rows give clone size only sometimes, using once, few, many, or a class for an expanded clone.

clone_size	v_call	d_call	j_call	cdr3_nt	cdr3_aa
NA	TRBV6-2/TRBV6-3	NA	TRBJ1-4	TGTGCCAGCAGCAGCCCGGCGGGGGGTCGGGAAAAACTGTTTTTT	CASSSPAGGREKLFF
once	TRBV5-4	NA	TRBJ1-1	TGTGCCAGCAGATCTCGCAGGGTGAACACTGAAGCTTTCTTT	CASRSRRVNTEAFF
NA	TRBV19	NA	TRBJ2-3	TGTGCCAGTAGTATATCGAGGGGTAGTCCCACAGATACGCAGTATTTT	CASSISRGSPTDTQYF
NA	TRBV10-3	TRBD1	TRBJ1-2	TGTGCCATTCTACAGGGGGCTAACTATGGCTACACCTTC	CAILQGANYGYTF
NA	TRBV15	NA	TRBJ1-4	TGTGCCACCAGCAGGGGAGTTAATGAAAAACTGTTTTTT	CATSRGVNEKLFF
once	TRBV7-2	NA	TRBJ2-4	TGTGCCAGCAGCACGGGCCCCGCCCTTCTAGCCAAAAACATTCAGTACTTC	CASSTGPALLAKNIQYF
NA	TRBV21-1	NA	TRBJ1-2	TGTGCCACCTCCCTCTCCTATGGCTACACCTTC	CATSLSYGYTF
NA	TRBV28	TRBD2	TRBJ2-5	TGTGCCAGCACCCATGCCGGGACTAGCGGGGGGAAAGGGTACTTC	CASTHAGTSGGKGYF
NA	TRBV7-2	NA	TRBJ2-2	TGTGCCACCCCATCGACTAGGAGGACCACCGGGGAGCTGTTTTTT	CATPSTRRTTGELFF
NA	TRBV29-1	TRBD2	TRBJ2-3	TGCAGCGTCGGACTAGCGGGAGTGACAGATACGCAGTATTTT	CSVGLAGVTDTQYF
NA	TRBV27	TRBD1	TRBJ1-4	TGTGCCAGCAGTTTATCTCCCTTCGGGACAGATTACGAAAAACTGTTTTTT	CASSLSPFGTDYEKLFF
NA	TRBV11-2	NA	TRBJ2-1	TGTGCCAGCAGCTTAGGTCGGTCTAGGAGCTCCTACAATGAGCAGTTCTTC	CASSLGRSRSSYNEQFF
NA	TRBV5-4	NA	TRBJ2-3	TGTGCCAGCAGTTCCGCCCTCCGCGACACAGATACGCAGTATTTT	CASSSALRDTDTQYF
NA	TRBV19	TRBD1	TRBJ2-1	TGTGCCAGTAACTACAGGGGGCTGAATGAGCAGTTCTTC	CASNYRGLNEQFF
NA	TRBV2	TRBD1	TRBJ2-7	TGTGCCAGCAGCGCGACAGGGGGCACGGACGAGCAGTACTTC	CASSATGGTDEQYF
NA	TRBV5-4	NA	TRBJ2-5	TGTGCCAGCAGTCCCCCCGGGGTTCGAGAGACCCAGTACTTC	CASSPPGVRETQYF
NA	TRBV5-1	TRBD2	TRBJ2-3	TGCGCCAGCAGCTTGGGGAGCGGGGGAAGCACAGATACGCAGTATTTT	CASSLGSGGSTDTQYF
NA	TRBV6-5	NA	TRBJ2-1	TGTGCCAGCAGAATGCCTAGCCACGATGAGCAGTTCTTC	CASRMPSHDEQFF
once	TRBV7-9	NA	TRBJ1-5	TGTGCCAGCAGCTTAGTTTCAGGGTCGAGCAATCAGCCCCAGCATTTT	CASSLVSGSSNQPQHF
NA	TRBV20-1	NA	TRBJ2-3	TGCAGTGCTAGTCAGGCAGTCAGCACAGATACGCAGTATTTT	CSASQAVSTDTQYF